These 29 T cell receptor beta chains originate from one sample sequenced in a study of response to subunit inactivated influenza vaccine. TCRdb ran MiXCR on the RT-PCR reads and lists one entry per CDR3 protein. The table shows over 400,000 distinct CDR3 sequences, with 11% occurring only once. Sequences were derived from PBMCs from blood, sampled 45 days after vaccination. These TCRs come from a man between 45 and 60 years old who received an inactivated influenza vaccine.

This clonotype was counted a few times. The chain combines TRBV7-8 with TRBJ1-2, with 8 nucleotides matching TRBD1. The CDR3 is 15 amino acids. The V gene end was trimmed by 5 bases and the J gene end by 4 bases; junction bases not matched to a gene: 9. In germline, CDR1 is SGHVS, CDR2 FQNEAQ. In DNA form, the CDR3 reads TGTGCCAGCAGCCCGGAGGCAGGGGGCGGCTATGGCTACACCTTC. Its translation: CASSPEAGGGYGYTF.

Only a few counts were recorded for this clonotype. The chain is built from TRBV4-3 and TRBJ2-1, with D perhaps TRBD2 (6 bases). This CDR3 contains 15 residues. Trimming left V 0 bases short and J 6 bases short, with 12 bases between. CDR1 and CDR2 from the germline V gene are LGHNA and YSLEER. Here the CDR3 reads CASSQDGTSPNEQFF. The DNA of the CDR3 is TGCGCCAGCAGCCAAGATGGTACTAGCCCCAATGAGCAGTTCTTC.

A few counts support this clonotype. This sequence joins TRBV15 and TRBJ2-5, with a possible D match to TRBD2 (6 bases). Germline CDR1 reads LNHNV; CDR2 reads YYDKDF (reference sequence). The CDR3 length is 15 residues. The V end was cut by 6 bases, the J end by 4 bases, with 18 bases between. CDR3 region: CATRVRAGMLETQYF. CDR3 bases: TGTGCCACCAGAGTCCGGGCGGGAATGTTAGAGACCCAGTACTTC.

The chain uses TRBV28 and TRBJ2-5; D might be TRBD1 (7 bases). Per germline, CDR1 MDHEN and CDR2 SYDVKM. Trimming removed 5 bases from V and 9 bases from J, with 31 bases in between. The CDR3 consists of 18 residues. CDR3 nucleotides: TGTGCCAGCAGTGGGACAGATTTCCTCTCGAGCGCGGGGTTGGCCCAGTACTTC. Residues: CASSGTDFLSSAGLAQYF.

The J gene is TRBJ2-4, the V gene TRBV6-2 or TRBV6-3, with a weak D call TRBD1 (6 bases). Germline V gives CDR1 MNHEY, CDR2 SVGEGT. Deletions cut 6 bases from V and 6 bases from J, with 21 bases between. The CDR3 runs to 16 residues. The CDR3 loop is CASRRDTGLIGNIQYF. The CDR3 DNA reads as TGTGCCAGCAGGAGGGACACTGGCTTAATCGGAAACATTCAGTACTTC.

This clonotype was picked up many times. The J gene is TRBJ1-6, the V gene TRBV5-6, with 8 bases lining up with TRBD1. V lost 3 bases to trimming and J lost 13 bases; unmatched junction nucleotides: 15. Germline V lookup: CDR1 SGHDT, CDR2 YYEEEE. The CDR3 has 16 amino acids. CDR3 in DNA: TGTGCCAGCAGCTCATCCGGACAGGGAATTAGATCCCCCCTCCACTTT. Translated, it gives CASSSSGQGIRSPLHF.

This clonotype was seen more than once but under ten times. This chain joins TRBV5-1 and TRBJ1-1; D remains unclear. The V gene lost 4 bases and the J gene lost 4 bases, with 14 bases spanning the gap. Germline assignment: CDR1 SGHRS and CDR2 YFSETQ. The length of the CDR3 is 14 residues. CDR3 residues: CASSLSVRVTEAFF. The CDR3 DNA reads TGCGCCAGCAGCCTGAGCGTACGGGTCACTGAAGCTTTCTTT.

This clonotype showed up just a few times. The genes are TRBV29-1 and TRBJ2-1; D possibly corresponds to TRBD2 (6 bases). This CDR3 comprises 16 residues. The V gene lost 4 bases and the J gene lost 5 bases, with 21 bases spanning the gap. CDR1 is SQVTM, CDR2 ANQGSEA, per germline. CDR3 region: CSVVPVWGGIDNEQFF. The DNA for the CDR3 is TGCAGCGTTGTGCCCGTTTGGGGCGGGATAGACAATGAGCAGTTCTTC.

This chain uses TRBV20-1 with TRBJ1-1; D is possibly TRBD1 (5 bases). Germline assignment: CDR1 DFQATT and CDR2 SNEGSKA (reference sequence). Trimming took 3 bases from V and 1 from J, leaving 12 bases between them. This CDR3 contains 14 residues. CDR3 coding DNA: TGCAGTGCTAGGGCCGGACACGCGAACACTGAAGCTTTCTTT. This codes for CSARAGHANTEAFF.

The rearrangement uses TRBV24-1 and TRBJ2-1; TRBD2 aligns across 10 bases. The CDR3 loop spans 14 amino acids. V gave up 6 bases and J gave up 5 bases; unmatched junction bases: 3. The germline CDR1 and CDR2 sequences are KGHDR and SFDVKD. The CDR3 DNA follows: TGTGCCACCAGTTCTAGCGGGGGAAACAATGAGCAGTTCTTC. Translated: CATSSSGGNNEQFF.

The rearrangement uses TRBV5-1 and TRBJ2-5, with TRBD1 matching over 7 bases. CDR1 SGHRS and CDR2 YFSETQ come from the germline V gene. The junction had 5 bases not matched to a gene; V was cut back by 4 bases and J by 2 bases. This CDR3 contains 14 residues. CDR3: CASSTGQQQETQYF. The CDR3 region has the DNA TGCGCCAGCAGCACGGGACAGCAACAAGAGACCCAGTACTTC.

In its sample, this clonotype was seen a few times. The chain employs TRBV12-3 or TRBV12-4 and TRBJ2-7; 7 bases agree with TRBD1. This CDR3 has 15 amino acids. V trimming: 1 base; J trimming: 2 bases; junction bases outside the gene matches: 5. CDR3 nucleotides: TGTGCCAGCAGTTTAGTAGGACAGGCCACCTACGAGCAGTACTTC. Translated: CASSLVGQATYEQYF.

This clonotype was recorded a few times. This sequence joins TRBV20-1 and TRBJ2-3; D might be TRBD1 or TRBD2, each matching 5 bases. There are 15 residues in the CDR3. CDR1 and CDR2 (germline): DFQATT, SNEGSKA (reference sequence). The V gene lost 0 bases and the J gene lost 4 bases, with 14 bases spanning the gap. The CDR3 loop is CSARDWGMGADTQYF. The CDR3 DNA sequence: TGCAGTGCTAGAGATTGGGGTATGGGGGCAGATACGCAGTATTTT.

This clonotype was recorded many times. The chain uses TRBV7-9 and TRBJ2-5, with D possibly TRBD2 on 6 matching bases. The V gene lost 4 bases and the J gene lost 4 bases, with 13 bases spanning the gap. This CDR3 region has 14 residues. The germline V gene encodes CDR1 SEHNR and CDR2 FQNEAQ (reference sequence). The CDR3 nucleotides read TGTGCCAGCAGCTGGCCAGCGGGTCCAGAGACCCAGTACTTC. Translation gives CASSWPAGPETQYF. Looking up the rest from reference TRBV7-9 and TRBJ2-5 gives the full variable domain: DTGVSQNPRHKITKRGQNVTFRCDPISEHNRLYWYRQTLGQGPEFLTYFQNEAQLEKSRLLSDRFSAERPKGSFSTLEIQRTEQGDSAMYLCASSWPAGPETQYFGPGTRLLVL.

On this clonotype itself: The conserved closing phenylalanine or tryptophan is absent in this CDR3, likely reflecting a read error. This chain joins TRBV20-1 and TRBJ1-2; 8 positions match TRBD1. The V segment lost 4 bases and the J segment 5 bases; nucleotides outside the gene matches: 12. Per the germline V gene, CDR1 is DFQATT and CDR2 is SNEGSKA (reference sequence). The CDR3 spans 15 residues. The chain's CDR3 is CSAKAPRGLPYGYTL. The CDR3 nucleotides read TGCAGTGCTAAAGCCCCCAGGGGGCTACCATATGGCTACACCCTC.

The chain carries TRBV20-1 and TRBJ2-7; TRBD2 matches 10 bases. There are 14 residues in the CDR3. The junction had 8 bases not matched to a gene; V was cut back by 6 bases and J by 3 bases. Germline loops: CDR1 DFQATT, CDR2 SNEGSKA (reference sequence). The CDR3 DNA reads as TGCAGTGCAAAACGACTAGCGGGCCTCTACGAGCAGTACTTC. As protein: CSAKRLAGLYEQYF.

The V call is TRBV7-9, the J call TRBJ2-5; a weak D match, TRBD1 (7 bases). The CDR3 has 15 amino acids. The V gene's germline CDR1 is SEHNR and CDR2 FQNEAQ (reference sequence). Trimming stripped 5 bases from V and 2 bases from J, with 15 bases between. The CDR3 coding sequence is TGTGCCAGCAGCCCTCAGGGGGGATTTCAAGAGACCCAGTACTTC. It is translated as CASSPQGGFQETQYF. Full variable domain (missing parts from reference TRBV7-9 and TRBJ2-5): DTGVSQNPRHKITKRGQNVTFRCDPISEHNRLYWYRQTLGQGPEFLTYFQNEAQLEKSRLLSDRFSAERPKGSFSTLEIQRTEQGDSAMYLCASSPQGGFQETQYFGPGTRLLVL.

The chain carries TRBV7-9 and TRBJ2-5; D might be TRBD1 or TRBD2, each matching 6 bases. CDR1 SEHNR and CDR2 FQNEAQ come from the germline V gene (reference sequence). Trimming took off 2 bases at V and 5 bases at J, with 12 bases between the two ends. The CDR3 consists of 14 residues. The CDR3 DNA reads TGTGCCAGCAGCTTATTCGGGGGCTGGGAGACCCAGTACTTC. This translates into CASSLFGGWETQYF.

This clonotype occurred many times. The chain carries TRBV7-8 and TRBJ2-7; maybe TRBD1 (6 bases). Trimming took 1 base from V and 2 from J, leaving 9 bases between them. This CDR3 is built from 14 residues. Germline lookup yields CDR1 SGHVS and CDR2 FQNEAQ. In DNA, the CDR3 is TGTGCCAGCAGCTTAGAGGGACAAACCTACGAGCAGTACTTC. Protein sequence: CASSLEGQTYEQYF.

This clonotype was detected a few times. The rearrangement uses TRBV15 and TRBJ2-1, with D maybe TRBD2 (5 bases). The CDR3 has 15 amino acids. Germline CDR1 is LNHNV and CDR2 is YYDKDF (reference sequence). Trimming took 3 bases from V and 6 from J, leaving 15 bases between them. This chain's CDR3 is CATSSGRAPSNEQFF. The CDR3 DNA sequence: TGTGCCACCAGCAGTGGGCGGGCACCGAGCAATGAGCAGTTCTTC.

The V call is TRBV6-2 or TRBV6-3, the J call TRBJ1-6; D uncertain. V gave up 5 bases and J gave up 11 bases, with 13 bases separating them. The CDR3 sequence is 13 residues long. Germline V gives CDR1 MNHEY, CDR2 SVGEGT. CDR3 amino acids: CASSPQTGAPLHF. CDR3 bases: TGTGCCAGCAGTCCTCAGACCGGGGCACCCCTCCACTTT.

V is TRBV6-6 and J is TRBJ2-7, with D possibly being TRBD1 (6 bases). V lost 6 bases and J lost 7, with 13 bases in between. The CDR3 has 12 residues. Germline CDR1 is MNHNY and CDR2 is SVGAGI (reference sequence). The CDR3 here is CASRSPQGEQYF. The CDR3 nucleotides read TGTGCCAGCAGGTCCCCACAGGGAGAGCAGTACTTC.

This clonotype was picked up a small number of times. The chain links TRBV20-1 to TRBJ2-7; unclear D gene. The V end was cut by 0 bases, the J end by 0 bases, with 6 bases between. This CDR3 contains 13 residues. Germline-derived CDR1 and CDR2 are DFQATT and SNEGSKA (reference sequence). The DNA for the CDR3 is TGCAGTGCTAGAGACGACCCCTCCTACGAGCAGTACTTC. Protein: CSARDDPSYEQYF.

The chain employs TRBV25-1 and TRBJ1-1; a possible D gene is TRBD1 (6 bases). This CDR3 spans 15 amino acids. Trimming stripped 6 bases from V and 0 bases from J, with 14 bases between. Germline V gene sequence: CDR1 MGHDK, CDR2 SYGVNS. CDR3 in DNA: TGTGCCAGCAGAGTCGACAGGATTATGAACACTGAAGCTTTCTTT. Translating it yields CASRVDRIMNTEAFF.

This chain links TRBV15 with TRBJ2-7; 10 positions agree with TRBD1. The CDR3 has 15 amino acids. In germline, CDR1 is LNHNV, CDR2 YYDKDF (reference sequence). After removal of 4 bases from V and 3 bases from J, the junction contained 6 bases not matched to a gene. The CDR3 spells CATSKGWTGGYEQYF. The CDR3 nucleotides read TGTGCCACCAGCAAAGGATGGACAGGGGGCTACGAGCAGTACTTC. Together with reference TRBV15 and TRBJ2-7, the CDR3 gives the full variable domain: DAMVIQNPRYQVTQFGKPVTLSCSQTLNHNVMYWYQQKSSQAPKLLFHYYDKDFNNEADTPDNFQSRRPNTSFCFLDIRSPGLGDTAMYLCATSKGWTGGYEQYFGPGTRLTVT.

This clonotype turned up a few times. The rearrangement links TRBV7-2 to TRBJ2-1; D unclear. Germline lookup yields CDR1 SGHTA and CDR2 FQGNSA. Trimming shortened V by 2 bases and J by 3 bases, and 11 bases separated the two germline ends. This CDR3 spans 15 amino acids. In DNA form, the CDR3 reads TGTGCCAGCAGCTTACTCCCTTCGAGCTACAATGAGCAGTTCTTC. This sequence encodes CASSLLPSSYNEQFF.

The chain carries TRBV7-9 and TRBJ2-7; D is perhaps TRBD1 or TRBD2 (5 bases each). In germline, CDR1 is SEHNR, CDR2 FQNEAQ (reference sequence). The V end lost 4 bases, the J end lost 5 bases, and 9 bases lay between the germline ends. The CDR3 consists of 12 residues. CDR3 in DNA: TGTGCCAGCAGCTCGGGACCGAACGAGCAGTACTTC. Protein product: CASSSGPNEQYF.

This clonotype was detected ten times or more. The chain uses TRBV7-2 and TRBJ2-1; no clear D gene. Trimming took 0 bases from V and 0 from J, leaving 12 bases between them. Germline-derived CDR1 and CDR2 are SGHTA and FQGNSA. The length of the CDR3 is 17 residues. The CDR3: CASSLAHGHSSYNEQFF. The CDR3 DNA reads as TGTGCCAGCAGCTTAGCCCATGGTCACAGCTCCTACAATGAGCAGTTCTTC.

The sample holds many counts of this clonotype. The chain carries TRBV10-3 and TRBJ2-3; 7 bases map to TRBD2. CDR1 is ENHRY, CDR2 SYGVKD, per germline. J lost 0 bases, V lost 3 bases, and 12 bases had no gene match. The CDR3 sequence is 18 residues long. The CDR3 protein is CAISDRLLAVVSTDTQYF. The CDR3 DNA sequence: TGTGCCATCAGTGATCGTCTGCTAGCGGTTGTTAGCACAGATACGCAGTATTTT.